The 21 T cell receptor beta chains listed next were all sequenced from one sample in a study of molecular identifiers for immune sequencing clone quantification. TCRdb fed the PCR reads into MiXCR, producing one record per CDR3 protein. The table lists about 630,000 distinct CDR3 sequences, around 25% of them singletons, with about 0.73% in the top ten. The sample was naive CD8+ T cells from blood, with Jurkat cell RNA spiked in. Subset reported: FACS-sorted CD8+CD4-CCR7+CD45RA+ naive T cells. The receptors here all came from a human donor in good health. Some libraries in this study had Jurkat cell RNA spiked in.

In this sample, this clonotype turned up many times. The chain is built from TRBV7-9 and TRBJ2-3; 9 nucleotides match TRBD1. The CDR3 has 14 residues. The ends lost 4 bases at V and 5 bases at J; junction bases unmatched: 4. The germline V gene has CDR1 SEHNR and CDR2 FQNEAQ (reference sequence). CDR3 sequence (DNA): TGTGCCAGCAGCTGGACAGGGGCGGAAGATACGCAGTATTTT. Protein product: CASSWTGAEDTQYF.

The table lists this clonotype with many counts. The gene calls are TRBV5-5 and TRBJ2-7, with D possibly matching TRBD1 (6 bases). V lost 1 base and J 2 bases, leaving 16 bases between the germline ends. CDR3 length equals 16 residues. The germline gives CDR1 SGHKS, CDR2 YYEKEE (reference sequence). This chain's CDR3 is CASSLSLDSTAYEQYF. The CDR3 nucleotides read TGTGCCAGCAGCTTGTCTTTGGACAGTACAGCCTACGAGCAGTACTTC. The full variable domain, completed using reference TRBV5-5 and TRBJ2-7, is DAGVTQSPTHLIKTRGQQVTLRCSPISGHKSVSWYQQVLGQGPQFIFQYYEKEERGRGNFPDRFSARQFPNYSSELNVNALLLGDSALYLCASSLSLDSTAYEQYFGPGTRLTVT.

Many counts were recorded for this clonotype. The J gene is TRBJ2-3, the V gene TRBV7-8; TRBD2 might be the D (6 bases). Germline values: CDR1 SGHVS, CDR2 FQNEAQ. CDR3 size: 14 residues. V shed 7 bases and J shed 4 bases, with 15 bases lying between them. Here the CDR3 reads CASTRVGGPDTQYF. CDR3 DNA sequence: TGTGCCAGCACCCGGGTCGGAGGGCCAGATACGCAGTATTTT. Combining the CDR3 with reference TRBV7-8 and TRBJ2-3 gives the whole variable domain GAGVSQSPRYKVAKRGQDVALRCDPISGHVSLFWYQQALGQGPEFLTYFQNEAQLDKSGLPSDRFFAERPEGSVSTLKIQRTQQEDSAVYLCASTRVGGPDTQYFGPGTRLTVL.

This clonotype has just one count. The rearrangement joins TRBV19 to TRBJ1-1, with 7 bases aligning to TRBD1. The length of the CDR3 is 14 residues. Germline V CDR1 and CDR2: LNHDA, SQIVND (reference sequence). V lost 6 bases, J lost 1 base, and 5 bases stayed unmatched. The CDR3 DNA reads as TGTGCCAGTAGCCGGGGGACAGCGAACACTGAAGCTTTCTTT. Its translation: CASSRGTANTEAFF.

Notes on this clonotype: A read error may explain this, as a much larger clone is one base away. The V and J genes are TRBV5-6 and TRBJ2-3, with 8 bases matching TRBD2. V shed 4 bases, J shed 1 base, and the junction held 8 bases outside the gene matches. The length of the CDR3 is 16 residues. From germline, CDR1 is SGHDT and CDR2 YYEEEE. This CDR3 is CASSRAGTRGTDTQYF. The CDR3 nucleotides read TGTGCCAGCAGCAGGGCCGGGACTAGGGGCACAGATACGCAGTATTTT. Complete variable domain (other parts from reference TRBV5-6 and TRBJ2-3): DAGVTQSPTHLIKTRGQQVTLRCSPKSGHDTVSWYQQALGQGPQFIFQYYEEEERQRGNFPDRFSGHQFPNYSSELNVNALLLGDSALYLCASSRAGTRGTDTQYFGPGTRLTVL.

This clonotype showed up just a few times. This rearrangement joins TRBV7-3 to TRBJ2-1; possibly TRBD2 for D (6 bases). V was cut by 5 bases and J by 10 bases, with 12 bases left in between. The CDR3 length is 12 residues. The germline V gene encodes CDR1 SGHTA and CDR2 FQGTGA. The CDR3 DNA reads TGTGCCAGCAGCCAGACTAGGGGCGAGCAGTTCTTC. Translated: CASSQTRGEQFF.

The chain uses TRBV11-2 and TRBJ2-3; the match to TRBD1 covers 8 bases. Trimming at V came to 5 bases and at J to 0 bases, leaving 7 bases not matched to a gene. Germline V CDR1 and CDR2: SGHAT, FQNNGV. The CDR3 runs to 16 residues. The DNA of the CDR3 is TGTGCCAGCAGCCTTACAGGGGGAACTAGCACAGATACGCAGTATTTT. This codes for CASSLTGGTSTDTQYF.

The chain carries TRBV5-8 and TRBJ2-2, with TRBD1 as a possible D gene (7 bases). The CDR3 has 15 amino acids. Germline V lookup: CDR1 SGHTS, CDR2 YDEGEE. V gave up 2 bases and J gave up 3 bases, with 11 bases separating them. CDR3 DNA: TGTGCCAGCAGCTTTGGAGGGGGCTACACCGGGGAGCTGTTTTTT. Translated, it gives CASSFGGGYTGELFF.

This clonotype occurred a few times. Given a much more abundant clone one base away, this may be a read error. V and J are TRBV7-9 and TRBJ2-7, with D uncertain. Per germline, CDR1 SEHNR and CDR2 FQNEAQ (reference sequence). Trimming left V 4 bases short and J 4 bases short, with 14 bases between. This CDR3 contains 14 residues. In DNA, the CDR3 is TGTGCCAGCAGCTACCGCAAGGGTGGGTACGAGCAGTACTTC. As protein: CASSYRKGGYEQYF.

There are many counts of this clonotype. The chain's CDR3 is CASSQDRGGGETQYF. The CDR3 nucleotides read TGCGCCAGCAGCCAAGATCGAGGCGGGGGCGAGACCCAGTACTTC. This chain uses TRBV4-3 with TRBJ2-5; D may be TRBD2 (7 bases). This CDR3 contains 15 residues. V was shortened by 0 bases and J by 5 bases, with 13 bases between the two germline ends. The germline CDR1 and CDR2 sequences are LGHNA and YSLEER.

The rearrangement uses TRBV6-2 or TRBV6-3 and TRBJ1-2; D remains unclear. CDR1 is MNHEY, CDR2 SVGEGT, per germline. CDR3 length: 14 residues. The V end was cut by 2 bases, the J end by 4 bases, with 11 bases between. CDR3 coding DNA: TGTGCCAGCAGTTACGGAGGCCTCTTCTATGGCTACACCTTC. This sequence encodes CASSYGGLFYGYTF.

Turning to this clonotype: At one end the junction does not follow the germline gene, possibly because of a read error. Written as DNA, the CDR3 is TGTGCCGGCAGCGTCCAAGAGACCCAGTACTTC. Amino acid sequence: CAGSVQETQYF. The chain carries TRBV7-8 and TRBJ2-5; no reliable D call. This CDR3 has 11 amino acids. Looked up from germline, CDR1 is SGHVS and CDR2 is FQNEAQ.

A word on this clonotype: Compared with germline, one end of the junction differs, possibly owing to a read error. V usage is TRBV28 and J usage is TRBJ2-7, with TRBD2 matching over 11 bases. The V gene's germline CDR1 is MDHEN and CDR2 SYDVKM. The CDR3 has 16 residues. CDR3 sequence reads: CASSSRLSGRAYVQYF. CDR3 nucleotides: TGTGCCAGCAGTTCTCGCCTTAGCGGGAGGGCCTACGTGCAGTACTTC.

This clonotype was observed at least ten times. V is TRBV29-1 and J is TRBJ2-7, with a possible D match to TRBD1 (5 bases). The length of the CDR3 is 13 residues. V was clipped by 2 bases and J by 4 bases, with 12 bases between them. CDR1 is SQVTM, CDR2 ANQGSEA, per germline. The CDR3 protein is CSVEMGQGYEQYF. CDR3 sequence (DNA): TGCAGCGTTGAAATGGGGCAGGGTTACGAGCAGTACTTC.

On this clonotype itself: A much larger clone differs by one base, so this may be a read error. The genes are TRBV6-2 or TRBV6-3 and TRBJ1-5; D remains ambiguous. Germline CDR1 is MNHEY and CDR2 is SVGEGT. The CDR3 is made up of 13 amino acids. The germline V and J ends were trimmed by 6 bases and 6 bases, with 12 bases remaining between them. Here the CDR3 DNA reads TGTGCCAGCAGGGCCGCGGTGGGTCAGCCCCAGCATTTT. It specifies CASRAAVGQPQHF.

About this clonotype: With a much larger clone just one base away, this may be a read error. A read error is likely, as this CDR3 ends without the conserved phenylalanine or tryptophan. CDR3 amino acids: CSVADTLNTEAFL. The CDR3 DNA reads as TGCAGCGTTGCTGACACCTTGAACACTGAAGCTTTCCTT. The V and J genes are TRBV29-1 and TRBJ1-1; no firm D call. V was trimmed by 4 bases and J by 0 bases, leaving 9 bases between them. Germline CDR1 is SQVTM and CDR2 is ANQGSEA. The length of the CDR3 is 13 residues.

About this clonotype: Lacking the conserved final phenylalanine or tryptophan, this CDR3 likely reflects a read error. The CDR3 loop reads CASSQVTSYEQYL. Here the CDR3 DNA reads TGCGCCAGCAGCCAAGTGACTAGCTACGAGCAGTACTTA. The rearrangement joins TRBV4-1 to TRBJ2-7; possibly TRBD2 for D (6 bases). The V and J ends lost 1 base and 3 bases respectively, with 7 bases between them. Germline V gene lookup returns CDR1 MGHRA and CDR2 YSYEKL. The CDR3 is 13 residues long.

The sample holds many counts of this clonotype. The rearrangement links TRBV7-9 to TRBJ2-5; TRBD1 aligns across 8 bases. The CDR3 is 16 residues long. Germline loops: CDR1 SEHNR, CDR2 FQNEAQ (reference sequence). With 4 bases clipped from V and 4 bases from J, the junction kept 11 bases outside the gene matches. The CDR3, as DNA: TGTGCCAGCAGCTCCTCCGGGACAGGAGTTGGAGAGACCCAGTACTTC. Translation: CASSSSGTGVGETQYF. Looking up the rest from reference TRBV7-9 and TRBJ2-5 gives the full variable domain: DTGVSQNPRHKITKRGQNVTFRCDPISEHNRLYWYRQTLGQGPEFLTYFQNEAQLEKSRLLSDRFSAERPKGSFSTLEIQRTEQGDSAMYLCASSSSGTGVGETQYFGPGTRLLVL.

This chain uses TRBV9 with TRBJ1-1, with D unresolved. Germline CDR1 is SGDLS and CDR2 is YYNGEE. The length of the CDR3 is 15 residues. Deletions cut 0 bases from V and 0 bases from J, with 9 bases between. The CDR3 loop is CASSVEPTMNTEAFF. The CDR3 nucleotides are TGTGCCAGCAGCGTAGAGCCGACTATGAACACTGAAGCTTTCTTT.

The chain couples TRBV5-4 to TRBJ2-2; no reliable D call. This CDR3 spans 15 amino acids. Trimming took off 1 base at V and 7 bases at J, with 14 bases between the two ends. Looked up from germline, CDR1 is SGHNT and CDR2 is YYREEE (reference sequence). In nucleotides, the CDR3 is TGTGCCAGCAGCTTGCCCAACGACGCTTTCGGGGAGCTGTTTTTT. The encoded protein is CASSLPNDAFGELFF.

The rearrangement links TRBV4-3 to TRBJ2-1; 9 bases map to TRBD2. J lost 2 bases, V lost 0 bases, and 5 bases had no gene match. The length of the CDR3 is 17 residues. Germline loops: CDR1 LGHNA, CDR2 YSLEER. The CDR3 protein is CASSQDRSSGAYNEQFF. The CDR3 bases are TGCGCCAGCAGCCAAGATCGATCTAGCGGGGCCTACAATGAGCAGTTCTTC.